Below are 13 T cell receptor beta chains sequenced from a single sample in a study of T-cell reconstitution after alpha-beta-depleted transplantation in children. Preparing the TCRbeta library involved the use of unique molecular identifiers. TCRdb analysed the PCR reads with MiXCR anew, one entry per CDR3 protein. The sample carries hundreds of thousands of distinct CDR3 sequences, approximately 17% recorded once. Material: PBMCs from the stem cell graft donor, obtained from the stem cell graft. These receptors all come from a human donor who donated a stem cell graft to a child with acute myeloid leukemia.

The chain employs TRBV20-1 and TRBJ2-1; TRBD2 agrees at 12 bases. The CDR3 totals 17 residues. CDR1 and CDR2 (germline): DFQATT, SNEGSKA (reference sequence). The CDR3 is CCVRRTSGVSSYNEQFF. The CDR3 DNA sequence: TGCTGCGTGCGGCGGACTAGCGGGGTCAGCTCCTACAATGAGCAGTTCTTC.

This clonotype was detected many times. The rearrangement uses TRBV12-3 or TRBV12-4 and TRBJ2-1; 8 positions match TRBD1. CDR3 length: 14 residues. Trimming at V came to 6 bases and at J to 6 bases, leaving 7 bases not matched to a gene. This chain's CDR3 is CASRTDRVLNEQFF. Written as DNA, the CDR3 is TGTGCCAGCAGAACGGACAGGGTCCTCAATGAGCAGTTCTTC.

In this sample, this clonotype turned up many times. The chain joins TRBV20-1 to TRBJ2-1, with D unclear. The V gene lost 5 bases and the J gene lost 0 bases, with 17 bases spanning the gap. Germline V gene data show CDR1 as DFQATT and CDR2 as SNEGSKA (reference sequence). The CDR3 has 16 residues. This CDR3 is CSAPHPRGDSYNEQFF. The CDR3 nucleotides are TGCAGTGCTCCCCACCCCAGAGGAGACTCCTACAATGAGCAGTTCTTC.

The sample holds many counts of this clonotype. The rearrangement links TRBV27 to TRBJ2-7, with D possibly matching TRBD2 (6 bases). The CDR3 totals 13 residues. In germline, CDR1 is MNHEY, CDR2 SMNVEV (reference sequence). Trimming took 5 bases from V and 2 from J, leaving 10 bases between them. CDR3 nucleotide sequence: TGTGCCAGCAGTCTCCGGGAGACCTACGAGCAGTACTTC. This translates into CASSLRETYEQYF.

This clonotype showed up many times. V usage is TRBV27 and J usage is TRBJ2-1; 8 bases line up with TRBD1. CDR1 and CDR2 (germline): MNHEY, SMNVEV (reference sequence). CDR3 length equals 15 residues. Trimming at V came to 8 bases and at J to 3 bases, leaving 9 bases not matched to a gene. CDR3 bases: TGTGCCAGCCGAAGCCCGGGGACAGGCTACAATGAGCAGTTCTTC. It is translated as CASRSPGTGYNEQFF.

This clonotype was detected only a few times. The V gene is TRBV7-2, the J gene TRBJ2-3, with D uncertain. Trimming removed 1 base from V and 4 bases from J, with 9 bases in between. This CDR3 spans 14 amino acids. Germline V lookup: CDR1 SGHTA, CDR2 FQGNSA. This chain's CDR3 is CASSLERSSDTQYF. CDR3 coding DNA: TGTGCCAGCAGCTTAGAACGCAGCTCAGATACGCAGTATTTT.

This clonotype appeared a few times. The rearrangement uses TRBV6-5 and TRBJ1-1; no reliable D call. Germline lookup yields CDR1 MNHEY and CDR2 SVGAGI. This CDR3 has 12 amino acids. CDR3 sequence reads: CAATDLNTEAFF. The CDR3 DNA reads TGTGCTGCGACGGACCTGAACACTGAAGCTTTCTTT.

This clonotype was seen only a few times. This chain connects TRBV5-1 to TRBJ1-1; TRBD1 matches at 7 bases. J gave up 0 bases and V 4 bases, and 9 bases lay outside the gene matches. CDR1 SGHRS and CDR2 YFSETQ come from the germline V gene. The CDR3 extends over 16 amino acids. The CDR3 DNA follows: TGCGCCAGCAGCCTAAGACAGGGTTCCATGAACACTGAAGCTTTCTTT. Amino acid sequence: CASSLRQGSMNTEAFF.

This clonotype came up many times. The chain carries TRBV20-1 and TRBJ2-3, with D unclear. Germline-derived CDR1 and CDR2 are DFQATT and SNEGSKA (reference sequence). The CDR3 sequence is 12 residues long. V lost 6 bases and J lost 5, with 12 bases in between. This chain's CDR3 is CSARTVGDTQYF. The CDR3, as DNA: TGCAGTGCACGGACGGTGGGAGATACGCAGTATTTT.

On this clonotype: A much more abundant neighbour one base away suggests this may be a read error. The chain uses TRBV27 and TRBJ1-5, with D possibly being TRBD1 (5 bases). The CDR3 covers 14 residues. Trimming removed 3 bases at V and 7 bases at J, with 13 bases between. Germline V gene data show CDR1 as MNHEY and CDR2 as SMNVEV (reference sequence). CDR3 sequence reads: CASSFQGPRQPQHF. For the CDR3, the DNA is TGTGCCAGCAGTTTCCAGGGCCCTCGACAGCCCCAGCATTTT.

This clonotype was seen a handful of times. This chain joins TRBV7-9 and TRBJ2-7; D gene ambiguous. V lost 5 bases and J lost 6, with 11 bases in between. The germline V gene encodes CDR1 SEHNR and CDR2 FQNEAQ (reference sequence). CDR3 size: 12 residues. The CDR3 coding sequence is TGTGCCAGCAGCCTTGGGTTCTTCGAGCAGTACTTC. As protein: CASSLGFFEQYF.

In this sample, this clonotype turned up a few times. The DNA for the CDR3 is TGTGCCACCAGCAGAGCAGGGGTGGCGGATACGCAGTATTTT. Translated, it gives CATSRAGVADTQYF. J is TRBJ2-3 and V is TRBV15, with a tentative D call TRBD1 (6 bases). This CDR3 contains 14 residues. Germline CDR1 LNHNV, CDR2 YYDKDF (reference sequence). The ends were cut back, 1 base at V and 6 bases at J, with 11 bases in the middle.

The genes are TRBV11-2 and TRBJ2-3, with 9 bases lining up with TRBD2. Germline V gives CDR1 SGHAT, CDR2 FQNNGV. CDR3 length equals 17 residues. V shed 1 base and J 4 bases; nucleotides not matched to a gene: 9. The CDR3 DNA reads TGTGCCAGCAGCTTAGGAGCGGGGGGCTTAAGACCAGATACGCAGTATTTT. Its protein is CASSLGAGGLRPDTQYF.